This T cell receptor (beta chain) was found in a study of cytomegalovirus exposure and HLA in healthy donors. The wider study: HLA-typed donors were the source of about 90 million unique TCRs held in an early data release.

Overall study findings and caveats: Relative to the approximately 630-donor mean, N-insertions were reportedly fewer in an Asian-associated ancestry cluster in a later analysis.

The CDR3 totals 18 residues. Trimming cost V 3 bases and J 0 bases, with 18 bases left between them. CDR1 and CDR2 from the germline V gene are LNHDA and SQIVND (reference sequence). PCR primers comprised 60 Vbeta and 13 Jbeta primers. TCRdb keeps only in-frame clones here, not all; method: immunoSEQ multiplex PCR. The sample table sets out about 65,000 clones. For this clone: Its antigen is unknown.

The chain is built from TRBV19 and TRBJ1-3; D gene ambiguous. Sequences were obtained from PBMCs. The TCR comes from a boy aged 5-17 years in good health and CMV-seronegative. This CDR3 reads CASSIGHRLRYSGNTIYF. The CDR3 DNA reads TGTGCCAGTAGTATTGGGCACAGACTACGCTACTCTGGAAACACCATATATTTT.